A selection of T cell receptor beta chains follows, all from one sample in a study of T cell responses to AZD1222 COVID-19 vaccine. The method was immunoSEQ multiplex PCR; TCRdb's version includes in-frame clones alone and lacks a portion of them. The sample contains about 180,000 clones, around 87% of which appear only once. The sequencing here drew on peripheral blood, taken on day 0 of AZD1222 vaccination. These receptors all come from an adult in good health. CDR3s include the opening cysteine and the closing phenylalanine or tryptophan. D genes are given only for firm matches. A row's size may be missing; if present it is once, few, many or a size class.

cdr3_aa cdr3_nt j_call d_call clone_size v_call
CASSPGGYSDTQYF TGTGCCAGCAGCCCCGGGGGTTACTCAGATACGCAGTATTTT TRBJ2-3 NA NA TRBV9
CASSLGLAGIVSYNEQFF TGTGCCAGCAGCTTGGGACTAGCGGGGATCGTTTCCTACAATGAGCAGTTCTTC TRBJ2-1 TRBD2 NA TRBV7-6
CASSIFGTDYGYTF TGTGCCAGTAGTATTTTTGGGACAGACTATGGCTACACCTTC TRBJ1-2 TRBD1 NA TRBV19
CASSPGVPYEQYF TGTGCCAGCAGCCCAGGGGTCCCCTACGAGCAGTACTTC TRBJ2-7 NA NA TRBV7-9
CASSSIQGLGNTIYF TGTGCCAGCAGTTCCATTCAGGGACTTGGAAACACCATATATTTT TRBJ1-3 NA NA TRBV27
CASSFGPNYGYTF TGTGCCAGCAGTTTCGGGCCGAACTATGGCTACACCTTC TRBJ1-2 NA NA TRBV6-5
CASSLGQGINPYEQYF TGTGCCAGCAGCTTGGGTCAGGGGATAAACCCCTACGAGCAGTACTTC TRBJ2-7 NA NA TRBV5-6
CASSKVEETQYF TGTGCCAGCAGTAAAGTTGAAGAGACCCAGTACTTC TRBJ2-5 NA once TRBV6-2/TRBV6-3
CASSPPIPGQGGEQFF TGTGCCAGCTCACCACCGATCCCCGGACAGGGCGGGGAGCAGTTCTTC TRBJ2-1 TRBD1 once TRBV18
CASSQVLGIQETQYF TGTGCCAGCAGCCAAGTTTTAGGTATCCAAGAGACCCAGTACTTC TRBJ2-5 NA NA TRBV14
CASSPPRTGVGDEQFF TGTGCCAGCTCACCACCGAGGACAGGGGTCGGAGATGAGCAGTTCTTC TRBJ2-1 TRBD1 NA TRBV18
CASSATGAGELFF TGTGCCAGTAGTGCGACAGGGGCCGGGGAGCTGTTTTTT TRBJ2-2 TRBD1 NA TRBV19
CASSQGGEEKLFF TGTGCCAGCAGCCAAGGAGGGGAGGAAAAACTGTTTTTT TRBJ1-4 NA NA TRBV4-2
CASRDRGNQPQHF TGTGCCAGCAGGGACAGGGGGAATCAGCCCCAGCATTTT TRBJ1-5 TRBD1 NA TRBV28
CASSEVAGGTDTQYF TGTGCCAGCAGTGAAGTAGCGGGGGGCACAGATACGCAGTATTTT TRBJ2-3 TRBD2 NA TRBV6-4
CASSLARSRGNEQFF TGTGCCAGCAGCTTAGCGCGCTCCAGGGGTAATGAGCAGTTCTTC TRBJ2-1 NA NA TRBV7-8
CASSQDSNQDRPTEAFF TGCGCCAGCAGCCAGGACAGTAATCAAGACAGGCCCACTGAAGCTTTCTTT TRBJ1-1 NA once TRBV4-3
CASSYSWVSYNSPLHF TGTGCCAGCAGTTACTCGTGGGTCTCCTATAATTCACCCCTCCACTTT TRBJ1-6 NA NA TRBV6-5
CASSQVLAPGEQFF TGCGCCAGCAGCCAAGTATTAGCACCTGGTGAGCAGTTCTTC TRBJ2-1 NA NA TRBV4-1
CASSLRGGFGNQPQHF TGTGCCAGCAGCCTCCGGGGGGGGTTCGGCAATCAGCCCCAGCATTTT TRBJ1-5 NA NA TRBV28
CASSRFSATNEKLFF TGCGCCAGCAGCCGCTTCAGTGCAACTAATGAAAAACTGTTTTTT TRBJ1-4 NA NA TRBV4-1
CASSLGGLVGNEQFF TGTGCCAGCAGCTTAGGGGGACTAGTAGGTAATGAGCAGTTCTTC TRBJ2-1 TRBD2 NA TRBV7-2
CASRQVGGNQYF TGTGCCAGTAGACAGGTTGGAGGAAACCAGTACTTC TRBJ2-5 NA NA TRBV19
CASSYSYRGINEKLFF TGTGCCAGCAGTTACTCCTACAGGGGAATTAATGAAAAACTGTTTTTT TRBJ1-4 TRBD1 NA TRBV6-5
CASSLRDRDLWAFF TGTGCCAGCAGCTTAAGGGACAGGGACTTATGGGCTTTCTTT TRBJ1-1 TRBD1 few TRBV5-4
CASSYSAPWGVNQPQHF TGTGCCAGCAGTTACTCCGCTCCGTGGGGGGTCAATCAGCCCCAGCATTTT TRBJ1-5 NA NA TRBV6-2/TRBV6-3
CASSFRADGGQPQHF TGTGCCAGCAGCTTCCGGGCCGACGGGGGTCAGCCCCAGCATTTT TRBJ1-5 NA NA TRBV5-5
CATSETGGSGELFF TGTGCCACCAGTGAGACAGGGGGTTCCGGGGAGCTGTTTTTT TRBJ2-2 TRBD1 few TRBV24-1
CASSLFAGGRIHIQYF TGTGCCAGCAGCTTATTTGCGGGGGGGCGTATACACATTCAGTACTTC TRBJ2-4 TRBD2 once TRBV11-1
CASSYDRVNQPQHF TGTGCCAGCAGCTATGACAGGGTCAATCAGCCCCAGCATTTT TRBJ1-5 TRBD1 NA TRBV11-2
CASSPLRGDYGYTF TGTGCCAGCAGTCCCCTAAGGGGGGACTATGGCTACACCTTC TRBJ1-2 NA once TRBV27
CASSRQGGNTEAFF TGTGCCAGCAGTCGACAGGGAGGAAACACTGAAGCTTTCTTT TRBJ1-1 TRBD1 NA TRBV3-1/TRBV3-2
CASSQSAGTSADTQYF TGTGCCAGCAGCCAATCAGCCGGGACTAGCGCAGATACGCAGTATTTT TRBJ2-3 TRBD2 once TRBV7-9
CASSFQGGDNEQFF TGTGCCAGCAGCTTCCAGGGGGGAGACAATGAGCAGTTCTTC TRBJ2-1 NA NA TRBV7-2
CASSQDIGGTLPLPLHF TGCGCCAGCAGCCAAGACATCGGGGGAACACTTCCATTACCCCTCCACTTT TRBJ1-6 NA NA TRBV4-3
CASSVTSGGAFTDTQYF TGTGCCAGCAGCGTAACTAGCGGGGGAGCTTTCACAGATACGCAGTATTTT TRBJ2-3 TRBD2 NA TRBV9
CASSLLWLSGGGANVLTF TGCGCCAGCAGCTTACTTTGGCTCTCAGGGGGTGGGGCCAACGTCCTGACTTTC TRBJ2-6 TRBD1 NA TRBV5-1
CASSQDSGARNEQFF TGTGCCAGCAGCCAAGATAGCGGGGCCCGCAATGAGCAGTTCTTC TRBJ2-1 TRBD2 once TRBV3-1/TRBV3-2
CASSQSGTGYNEQFF TGCGCCAGCAGCCAGTCCGGGACAGGGTACAATGAGCAGTTCTTC TRBJ2-1 TRBD1 NA TRBV4-3
CASSLGQGGGITGYTF TGCGCCAGCAGCTTGGGACAGGGAGGAGGTATAACTGGCTACACCTTC TRBJ1-2 TRBD1 NA TRBV5-1
CASSPQAGEQETQYF TGTGCCAGCAGTCCTCAAGCGGGGGAGCAAGAGACCCAGTACTTC TRBJ2-5 TRBD2 NA TRBV7-3
CASSPGRGQVYNEQFF TGTGCCAGCAGCCCGGGCAGGGGGCAAGTCTACAATGAGCAGTTCTTC TRBJ2-1 TRBD1 NA TRBV11-2
CASSDRAAGPQYF TGTGCCAGCAGTGATAGGGCAGCGGGGCCCCAGTACTTC TRBJ2-5 TRBD2 few TRBV2